What follows is one T cell receptor (beta chain) and its context. The antigen is undetermined. MiXCR, applied by TCRdb to the 5' RACE reads, yields one record per CDR3 protein. Here the sample spans around 440,000 distinct CDR3 sequences, over 15% being singletons. The sample comes from a study of T-cell memory formation after mild COVID-19. Background on the study: In these data, TCR clusters were largely donor specific.

Study results and limitations: Balance between CD4 and CD8 was seen in clones contracting day 15 to 85, and a CD4+ lean was seen in later expanders. CD4+ clones that contracted lay mainly in CM and EM; CD8+ ones lay in EMRA.

The length of the CDR3 is 13 residues. V lost 2 bases and J lost 2, with 4 bases in between. In germline, CDR1 is SNHLY, CDR2 FYNNEI. Specimen: PBMCs or a T cell subset sorted from them (not recorded which). The rearrangement links TRBV2 to TRBJ1-5; D is ambiguous. The sequence derives from an adult woman who had mild COVID-19 (a few samples of this study predate the infection). Cell type and time point are not known. In DNA form, the CDR3 reads TGTGCCAGCAGTGAAACAGGCAATCAGCCCCAGCATTTT. Protein sequence: CASSETGNQPQHF. Filled out from reference TRBV2 and TRBJ1-5, the complete variable domain reads EPEVTQTPSHQVTQMGQEVILRCVPISNHLYFYWYRQILGQKVEFLVSFYNNEISEKSEIFDDQFSVERPDGSNFTLKIRSTKLEDSAMYFCASSETGNQPQHFGDGTRLSIL.